The entry below describes one TCR beta chain. As yet, its antigen is unknown. This sample is part of a study of cytomegalovirus exposure and HLA in healthy donors. Study-level points and caveats: In a later analysis, across HLA loci, associated TCR counts were highest for DRB1, lowest for HLA-C. Analysis performed later found 16,000 or so TCR beta sequences associated with HLA alleles at 0.05 false discovery rate.

The PCR contained 60 Vbeta and 13 Jbeta primers. The table came from immunoSEQ multiplex PCR; TCRdb's copy has only in-frame clones and leaves some out. The data show roughly 100,000 clones, around four fifths seen once. The CDR3 spans 14 residues. V shed 4 bases and J 5 bases; nucleotides not matched to a gene: 2. Germline-derived CDR1 and CDR2 are LNHDA and SQIVND (reference sequence). The genes are TRBV19 and TRBJ1-4, with 9 bases lining up with TRBD1. The source is a man aged 40-55 years in good health and CMV-seronegative. Input material: PBMCs. CDR3 in DNA: TGTGCCAGTAGTAACAGGGGGCTAAATGAAAAACTGTTTTTT. It translates to CASSNRGLNEKLFF.